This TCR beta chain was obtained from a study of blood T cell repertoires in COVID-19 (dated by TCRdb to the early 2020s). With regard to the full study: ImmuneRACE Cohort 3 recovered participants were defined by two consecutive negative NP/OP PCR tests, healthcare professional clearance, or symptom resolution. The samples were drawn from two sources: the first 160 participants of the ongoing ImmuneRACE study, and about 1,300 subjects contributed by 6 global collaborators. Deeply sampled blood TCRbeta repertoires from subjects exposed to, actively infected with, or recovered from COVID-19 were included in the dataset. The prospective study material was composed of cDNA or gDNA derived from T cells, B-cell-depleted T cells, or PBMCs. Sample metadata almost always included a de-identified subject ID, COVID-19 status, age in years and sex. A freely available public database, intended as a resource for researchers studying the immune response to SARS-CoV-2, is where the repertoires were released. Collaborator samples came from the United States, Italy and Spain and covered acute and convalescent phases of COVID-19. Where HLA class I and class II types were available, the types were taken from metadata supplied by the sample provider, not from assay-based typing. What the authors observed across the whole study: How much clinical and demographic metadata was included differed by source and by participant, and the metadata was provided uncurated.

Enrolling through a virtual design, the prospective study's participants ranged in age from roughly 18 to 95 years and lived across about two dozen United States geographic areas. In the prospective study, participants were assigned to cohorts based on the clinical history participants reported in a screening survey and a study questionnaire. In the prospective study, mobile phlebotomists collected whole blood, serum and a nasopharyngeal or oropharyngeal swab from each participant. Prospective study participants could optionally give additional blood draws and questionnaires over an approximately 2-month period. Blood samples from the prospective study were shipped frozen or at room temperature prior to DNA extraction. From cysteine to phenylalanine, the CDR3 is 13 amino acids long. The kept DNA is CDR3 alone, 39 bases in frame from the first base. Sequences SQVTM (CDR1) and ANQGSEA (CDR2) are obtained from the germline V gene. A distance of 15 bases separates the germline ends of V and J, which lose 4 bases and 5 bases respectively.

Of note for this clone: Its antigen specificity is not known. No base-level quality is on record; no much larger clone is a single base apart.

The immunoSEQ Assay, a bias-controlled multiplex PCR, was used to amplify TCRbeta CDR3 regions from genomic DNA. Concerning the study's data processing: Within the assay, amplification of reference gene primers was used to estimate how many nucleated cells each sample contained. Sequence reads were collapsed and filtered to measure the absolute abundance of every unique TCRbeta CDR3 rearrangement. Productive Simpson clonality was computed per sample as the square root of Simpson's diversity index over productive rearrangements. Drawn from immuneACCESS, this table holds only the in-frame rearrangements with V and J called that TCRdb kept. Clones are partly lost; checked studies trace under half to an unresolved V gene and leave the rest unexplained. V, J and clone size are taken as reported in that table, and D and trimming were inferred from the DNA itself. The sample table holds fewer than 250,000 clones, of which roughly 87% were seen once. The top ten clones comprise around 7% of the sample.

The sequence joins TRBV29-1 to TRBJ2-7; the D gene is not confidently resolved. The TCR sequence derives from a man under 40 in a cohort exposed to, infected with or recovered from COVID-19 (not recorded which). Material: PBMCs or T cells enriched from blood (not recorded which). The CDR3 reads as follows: CSVALAPRDEQYF. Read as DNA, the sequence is TGCAGCGTTGCATTGGCACCCCGGGACGAGCAGTACTTC.